This T cell receptor (beta chain) was profiled in a study of cytomegalovirus exposure and HLA in healthy donors. Study details: The early release's HLA-typed donors yielded 80 million to 95 million unique TCRs. Findings and limits, study-wide: Most likely, a cluster of highly shared sequence variants arose as a sequencing artifact.

On this clone: What it recognizes is unknown.

The V and J ends lost 6 bases and 6 bases respectively, with 18 bases between them. The CDR3 covers 15 residues. Looked up from germline, CDR1 is MNHEY and CDR2 is SMNVEV (reference sequence). It was with 60 Vbeta and 13 Jbeta primers that the PCR ran. Data came from immunoSEQ multiplex PCR; TCRdb stores just in-frame clones and leaves some out. The data hold 80,000 to 100,000 clones, with around 72% observed a single time. The material sequenced was PBMCs. The chain employs TRBV27 and TRBJ2-1; a weak D match, TRBD1 (6 bases). The TCR sequence derives from a man aged 18-30 years in good health and CMV-seropositive. As DNA, the CDR3 is TGTGCCAGCAGGATAAACAGGGCGCGGACCAATGAGCAGTTCTTC. It is translated as CASRINRARTNEQFF.